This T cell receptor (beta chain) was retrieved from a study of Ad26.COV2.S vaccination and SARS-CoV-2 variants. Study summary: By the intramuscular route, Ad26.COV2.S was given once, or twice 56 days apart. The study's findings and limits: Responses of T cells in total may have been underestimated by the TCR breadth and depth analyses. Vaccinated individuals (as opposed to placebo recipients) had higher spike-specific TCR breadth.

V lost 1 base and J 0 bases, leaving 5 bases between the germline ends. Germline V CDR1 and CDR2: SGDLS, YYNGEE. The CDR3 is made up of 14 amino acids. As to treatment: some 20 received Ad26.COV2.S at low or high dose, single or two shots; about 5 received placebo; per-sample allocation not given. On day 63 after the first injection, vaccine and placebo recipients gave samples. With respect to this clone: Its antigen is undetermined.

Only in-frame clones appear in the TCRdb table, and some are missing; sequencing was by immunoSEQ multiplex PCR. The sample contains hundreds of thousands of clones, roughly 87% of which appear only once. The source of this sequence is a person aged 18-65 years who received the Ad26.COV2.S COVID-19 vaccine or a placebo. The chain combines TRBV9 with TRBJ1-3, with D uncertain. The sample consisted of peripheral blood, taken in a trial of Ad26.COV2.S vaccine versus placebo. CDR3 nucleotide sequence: TGTGCCAGCAGCGTATTGGACTCTGGAAACACCATATATTTT. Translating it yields CASSVLDSGNTIYF.